This T cell receptor (beta chain) was recovered during a study of T cell repertoires in cytomegalovirus infection. For the study at large: Use of recently identified HLA-C-restricted and well-studied HLA-B-restricted CMV epitopes was part of the study. Indicated by public TCR beta signatures were CMV infection and matching HLA type. General study results and limits: HLA-C-restricted CMV clonotypes gave the most frequent clonotype in two of eight donors. Cumulative frequency of public TCR beta families picked out carriers of CMV plus the relevant HLA.

V lost 3 bases, J lost 0 bases, and 10 bases lay in between. Germline CDR1 SGDLS, CDR2 YYNGEE. The CDR3 runs 16 residues. There are a few counts of this clonotype. Its antigen is not identified. TCRdb itself ran the reads through MiXCR, one entry per CDR3 protein. The sample has 800,000 to 950,000 distinct CDR3 sequences; approximately 32% are singletons. This chain joins TRBV9 and TRBJ1-6; D unresolved. The TCR originated in a human donor in good health (CMV status not recorded). Some clones in this sample may be carry-over from other donors' samples. The sample was cultured CD8+ T cells from PBMCs, taken from culture after CMV antigen stimulation. DNA for the CDR3: TGTGCCAGCAGCGGGAGTGGGAGCTCCTATAATTCACCCCTCCACTTT. Translating gives CASSGSGSSYNSPLHF.